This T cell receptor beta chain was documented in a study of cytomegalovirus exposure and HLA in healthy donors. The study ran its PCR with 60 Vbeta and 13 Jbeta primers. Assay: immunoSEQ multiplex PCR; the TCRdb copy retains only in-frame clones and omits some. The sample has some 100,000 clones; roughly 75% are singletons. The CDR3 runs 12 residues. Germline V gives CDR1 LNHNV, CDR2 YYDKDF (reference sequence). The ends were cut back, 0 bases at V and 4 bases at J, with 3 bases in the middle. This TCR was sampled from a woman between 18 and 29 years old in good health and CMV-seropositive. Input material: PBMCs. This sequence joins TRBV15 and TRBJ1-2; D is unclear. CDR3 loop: CATSRDIYGYTF. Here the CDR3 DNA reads TGTGCCACCAGCAGAGATATCTATGGCTACACCTTC.